These 23 T cell receptor beta chains share one sample of origin, sequenced in a study of breast tumors, draining lymph nodes, adjacent tissues. TCRdb re-derived calls from the multiplex PCR reads in MiXCR, one entry per CDR3 protein. The top ten hold over 3.5% of the sample, which has over 200,000 distinct CDR3 sequences, nearly 35% seen once. Breast cancer patients provided tissue from their axillary draining lymph nodes. Sequenced material: axillary lymph node tissue. The source of these receptors is a female donor with breast cancer. Some clones in this sample may be carry-over from other donors' samples.

V is TRBV15 and J is TRBJ1-4; 8 positions agree with TRBD1. V lost 1 base to trimming and J lost 11 bases; unmatched junction nucleotides: 9. The length of the CDR3 is 15 residues. The germline CDR1 and CDR2 sequences are LNHNV and YYDKDF (reference sequence). The CDR3 here is CATSRGTLWTGKLFF. CDR3 coding DNA: TGTGCCACCAGCAGAGGAACCTTGTGGACAGGGAAACTGTTTTTT.

Only a few counts were recorded for this clonotype. The chain combines TRBV19 with TRBJ2-1, with a possible D match to TRBD2 (5 bases). Germline CDR1 reads LNHDA; CDR2 reads SQIVND (reference sequence). The V gene lost 1 base and the J gene lost 3 bases, with 10 bases spanning the gap. This CDR3 spans 15 amino acids. The CDR3 protein is CASSIGTSNYNEQFF. In nucleotides, the CDR3 is TGTGCCAGTAGTATAGGGACTTCCAACTACAATGAGCAGTTCTTC.

The rearrangement joins TRBV9 to TRBJ2-1; D tentatively reads TRBD1 or TRBD2 (6 bases each). The CDR3 has 17 amino acids. Germline-derived CDR1 and CDR2 are SGDLS and YYNGEE. V shed 4 bases and J shed 7 bases, with 24 bases lying between them. CDR3 nucleotide sequence: TGTGCCAGCAGCAGTCACAGGGTAGCGGATAGTAAAAATGAGCAGTTCTTC. Protein product: CASSSHRVADSKNEQFF.

In its sample, this clonotype was seen many times. The chain employs TRBV7-2 and TRBJ1-2; 9 positions agree with TRBD1. Germline trimming cut 5 bases from V and 8 bases from J; bases unmatched to any gene: 12. Germline CDR1 is SGHTA and CDR2 is FQGNSA. CDR3 length equals 15 residues. CDR3 DNA sequence: TGTGCCAGCAGCCAGAGCCGGGACAGGGTCTTCGGCTACACCTTC. Protein product: CASSQSRDRVFGYTF.

J is TRBJ2-7 and V is TRBV15; the match to TRBD2 covers 8 bases. In germline, CDR1 is LNHNV, CDR2 YYDKDF (reference sequence). This CDR3 has 15 amino acids. Losses at the gene ends were 3 bases for V and 3 bases for J; bases not matched to a gene: 7. CDR3 region: CATSSKGLVVYEQYF. Here the CDR3 DNA reads TGTGCCACCAGCAGTAAGGGACTAGTCGTCTACGAGCAGTACTTC.

On this clonotype itself: A read error may explain this, as a much larger clone is one base away. In this CDR3 the conserved last residue, phenylalanine or tryptophan, is missing, so a read error is likely. This chain links TRBV14 with TRBJ1-2; D perhaps matches TRBD1 (5 bases). V was cut by 4 bases and J by 4 bases, with 10 bases left in between. This CDR3 has 13 residues. Germline CDR1 reads SGHDN; CDR2 reads FVKESK. The CDR3 here is CASSPGGFYGYTS. As DNA, the CDR3 is TGTGCCAGCAGCCCGGGGGGTTTCTATGGCTACACCTCC.

The chain links TRBV19 to TRBJ2-6; D might be TRBD2 (7 bases). There are 13 residues in the CDR3. The ends were cut back, 6 bases at V and 15 bases at J, with 18 bases in the middle. The V gene's germline CDR1 is LNHDA and CDR2 SQIVND (reference sequence). CDR3 in amino acids: CASRGRGLQGLTF. The CDR3 nucleotides read TGTGCCAGTAGGGGGAGGGGATTACAGGGCCTGACTTTC.

This clonotype was seen at least ten times. The DNA for the CDR3 is TGCGCCAGCAGCTTGTACAGGGGACTGGGCGAGCAGTACTTC. Protein product: CASSLYRGLGEQYF. The rearrangement links TRBV5-1 to TRBJ2-7; tentatively, D is TRBD1 (7 bases). Germline assignment: CDR1 SGHRS and CDR2 YFSETQ. This CDR3 has 14 residues. V gave up 1 base and J gave up 6 bases, with 14 bases separating them.

There are many counts of this clonotype. This rearrangement joins TRBV7-8 to TRBJ1-6; no reliable D call. The V gene's germline CDR1 is SGHVS and CDR2 FQNEAQ. The length of the CDR3 is 15 residues. Trimming removed 3 bases at V and 3 bases at J, with 9 bases between. The CDR3 is CASSFEYNYNSPLHF. The CDR3, as DNA: TGTGCCAGCAGCTTTGAGTACAACTATAATTCACCCCTCCACTTT.

V is TRBV6-6 and J is TRBJ2-7; TRBD1 agrees at 8 bases. Germline V gene lookup returns CDR1 MNHNY and CDR2 SVGAGI (reference sequence). V shed 5 bases, J shed 2 bases, and the junction held 5 bases outside the gene matches. This CDR3 contains 14 residues. The CDR3 is CASSRTGGTYEQYF. The CDR3 region has the DNA TGTGCCAGCAGTCGTACAGGGGGGACCTACGAGCAGTACTTC.

The V call is TRBV27, the J call TRBJ1-4, with 7 bases fitting TRBD1. J gave up 8 bases and V 11 bases, and 17 bases lay outside the gene matches. CDR3 size: 15 residues. Germline V lookup: CDR1 MNHEY, CDR2 SMNVEV (reference sequence). DNA of the CDR3: TGTGCCCTCAAGGGAGGGAGTGGGGACAGAGAAAAACTGTTTTTT. It yields the protein CALKGGSGDREKLFF.

The sample holds many counts of this clonotype. The rearrangement joins TRBV29-1 to TRBJ2-6; D call uncertain. Trimming cost V 1 base and J 0 bases, with 7 bases left between them. CDR3 length: 15 amino acids. Germline V gene lookup returns CDR1 SQVTM and CDR2 ANQGSEA. CDR3 protein: CSVEGGFSGANVLTF. In DNA, the CDR3 is TGCAGCGTTGAAGGAGGTTTCTCTGGGGCCAACGTCCTGACTTTC.

Only a few counts were recorded for this clonotype. The genes are TRBV28 and TRBJ2-7; 11 nucleotides align to TRBD1. The CDR3 consists of 16 residues. Trimming took 1 base from V and 6 from J; bases not matched to a gene: 8. CDR1 MDHEN and CDR2 SYDVKM come from the germline V gene. CDR3 nucleotide sequence: TGTGCCAGCAGTTTATCGGCCGGGACAGGGGGAAGCGAGCAGTACTTC. Translated: CASSLSAGTGGSEQYF.

This clonotype was picked up many times. This chain uses TRBV19 with TRBJ2-3; TRBD1 is a possible D gene (6 bases). Germline V gene data show CDR1 as LNHDA and CDR2 as SQIVND (reference sequence). V gave up 4 bases and J gave up 3 bases, with 8 bases separating them. The CDR3 sequence is 13 residues long. DNA for the CDR3: TGTGCCAGTAGTAAACAGGGAACAGATACGCAGTATTTT. This encodes CASSKQGTDTQYF. The whole variable domain, filled in from reference TRBV19 and TRBJ2-3, reads DGGITQSPKYLFRKEGQNVTLSCEQNLNHDAMYWYRQDPGQGLRLIYYSQIVNDFQKGDIAEGYSVSREKKESFPLTVTSAQKNPTAFYLCASSKQGTDTQYFGPGTRLTVL.

This clonotype was observed many times. The chain is built from TRBV4-3 and TRBJ2-7; D is uncertain. The V gene lost 1 base and the J gene lost 3 bases, with 10 bases spanning the gap. The V gene's germline CDR1 is LGHNA and CDR2 YSLEER. The CDR3 runs 14 residues. The CDR3 sequence is CASSQAPGNYEQYF. The CDR3 DNA sequence: TGCGCCAGCAGCCAAGCCCCCGGAAACTACGAGCAGTACTTC.

For this clonotype: A much larger clone is a single base away; this may be a read error. Since the CDR3 does not end with the conserved phenylalanine or tryptophan, this likely comes from a read error. V gene TRBV12-3 or TRBV12-4 combines with J gene TRBJ1-5; D ambiguous. The CDR3 is made up of 14 amino acids. Trimming removed 3 bases from V and 7 bases from J, with 13 bases in between. The CDR3 loop is CASSFTGIKQPQHL. CDR3 DNA: TGTGCCAGCAGTTTCACCGGGATTAAGCAGCCCCAGCATCTT.

This clonotype appeared a few times. The V and J genes are TRBV11-3 and TRBJ2-1; 12 nucleotides align to TRBD2. CDR1 and CDR2 from the germline V gene are SGHNT and YENEEA. The CDR3 has 15 amino acids. With 3 bases clipped from V and 7 bases from J, the junction kept 4 bases outside the gene matches. This chain's CDR3 is CASSFRLAGENEQFF. The CDR3 nucleotides are TGTGCCAGCAGCTTCAGACTAGCGGGAGAAAATGAGCAGTTCTTC.

This clonotype has a handful of counts. This chain joins TRBV11-1 and TRBJ2-3; no definite D call. V lost 5 bases, J lost 4 bases, and 10 bases lay in between. The CDR3 contains 13 residues. CDR1 SGHAT and CDR2 FQDESV come from the germline V gene (reference sequence). CDR3 residues: CASSVSLPDTQYF. CDR3 nucleotides: TGTGCCAGCAGCGTTTCTCTTCCAGATACGCAGTATTTT.

The DNA of the CDR3 is TGTGCCAGTAGTTCCCACAAGACGATGAATAGAATTAATGAGCAGTTCTTC. Encoded protein: CASSSHKTMNRINEQFF. This chain uses TRBV19 with TRBJ2-1, with D uncertain. This CDR3 has 17 residues. Looked up from germline, CDR1 is LNHDA and CDR2 is SQIVND (reference sequence). V dropped 5 bases and J dropped 7 bases, with 24 bases sitting between them.

This chain connects TRBV7-3 to TRBJ1-3; TRBD1 matches 9 bases. The CDR3 runs 16 residues. Germline V gene lookup returns CDR1 SGHTA and CDR2 FQGTGA. Germline trimming cut 5 bases from V and 8 bases from J; bases unmatched to any gene: 13. The CDR3 DNA follows: TGTGCCAGCAGCGCGAACACAGGGGGCGATGGCTACACCATATATTTT. Encoded protein: CASSANTGGDGYTIYF.

At least ten counts were recorded for this clonotype. The chain couples TRBV5-1 to TRBJ2-7; TRBD1 matches 8 bases. CDR1 and CDR2 (germline): SGHRS, YFSETQ. V lost 3 bases and J lost 3; bases outside the gene matches: 11. The CDR3 runs 16 residues. The CDR3 here is CASSSGGGQDLYEQYF. For the CDR3, the DNA is TGCGCCAGCAGCTCCGGAGGGGGACAGGACCTCTACGAGCAGTACTTC. Variable domain in full (rest from reference TRBV5-1 and TRBJ2-7): KAGVTQTPRYLIKTRGQQVTLSCSPISGHRSVSWYQQTPGQGLQFLFEYFSETQRNKGNFPGRFSGRQFSNSRSEMNVSTLELGDSALYLCASSSGGGQDLYEQYFGPGTRLTVT.

The table lists this clonotype with a few counts. V is TRBV3-1 and J is TRBJ2-1; 9 positions agree with TRBD2. Germline CDR1 LGHDT, CDR2 YNNKEL (reference sequence). J lost 8 bases, V lost 6 bases, and 11 bases had no gene match. This CDR3 is built from 15 residues. The CDR3 region has the DNA TGTGCCAGCAGTTACATGGCGGGAGGGGTGGATGAGCAGTTCTTC. Its translation is CASSYMAGGVDEQFF.

The chain links TRBV19 to TRBJ2-1, with 7 bases that match TRBD1. CDR3 size: 14 residues. Germline-derived CDR1 and CDR2 are LNHDA and SQIVND (reference sequence). V shed 3 bases, J shed 8 bases, and the junction held 7 bases outside the gene matches. CDR3 coding DNA: TGTGCCAGTAGTATCACAGGGGATAACTATGAGCAGTTCTTC. It encodes CASSITGDNYEQFF.